This T cell receptor beta chain was captured by sequencing in a study of blood T cell repertoires in COVID-19. Across the study: Whether acute or convalescent, the COVID-19 samples came from the United States, Italy and Spain.

The protocol was immunoSEQ multiplex PCR, while the TCRdb copy is restricted to in-frame clones and leaves out a portion. Among some 290,000 clones, 85% to 90% were seen once, and the ten largest hold around 10%. Trimming took 1 base from V and 4 from J, leaving 14 bases between them. This CDR3 has 16 residues. Germline V gene sequence: CDR1 MGHRA, CDR2 YSYEKL. The gene calls are TRBV4-1 and TRBJ1-3; D ambiguous. This TCR was recovered from a woman between 25 and 40 years old with COVID-19, enrolled during active disease. The sample was peripheral blood. CDR3 in amino acids: CASSQVGNHPGNTIYF. Written as DNA, the CDR3 is TGCGCCAGCAGCCAAGTCGGGAACCATCCAGGAAACACCATATATTTT.